This T cell receptor (beta chain) emerged from a study of T cell repertoires in cytomegalovirus infection. Study in general: Public TCR beta signatures were indicative of both CMV infection and a matching HLA type. Study-level results: Identification of carriers of CMV plus the relevant HLA was performed using cumulative public TCR beta family frequency. There were HLA-C-restricted CMV-specific TCR beta clonotypes dominating the ex vivo response.

In TCRdb, the reads were re-called with MiXCR into one record per CDR3 protein. The sample carries approximately 400,000 distinct CDR3 sequences, 31% recorded once. Per the germline V gene, CDR1 is SGHRS and CDR2 is YFSETQ. Trimming took 4 bases from V and 2 from J; bases not matched to a gene: 7. The CDR3 has 15 amino acids. As for this clonotype: Its antigen is still unknown.

The rearrangement joins TRBV5-1 to TRBJ2-3; TRBD1 aligns across 7 bases. Sample: PBMCs. The receptor comes from a human donor in good health (CMV status not recorded). Some clones in this sample may be carry-over from other donors' samples. The CDR3 DNA reads as TGCGCCAGCAGCCACAGGGGACCCTACACAGATACGCAGTATTTT. Protein: CASSHRGPYTDTQYF. The variable domain in full, with the rest retrieved from reference TRBV5-1 and TRBJ2-3, is KAGVTQTPRYLIKTRGQQVTLSCSPISGHRSVSWYQQTPGQGLQFLFEYFSETQRNKGNFPGRFSGRQFSNSRSEMNVSTLELGDSALYLCASSHRGPYTDTQYFGPGTRLTVL.